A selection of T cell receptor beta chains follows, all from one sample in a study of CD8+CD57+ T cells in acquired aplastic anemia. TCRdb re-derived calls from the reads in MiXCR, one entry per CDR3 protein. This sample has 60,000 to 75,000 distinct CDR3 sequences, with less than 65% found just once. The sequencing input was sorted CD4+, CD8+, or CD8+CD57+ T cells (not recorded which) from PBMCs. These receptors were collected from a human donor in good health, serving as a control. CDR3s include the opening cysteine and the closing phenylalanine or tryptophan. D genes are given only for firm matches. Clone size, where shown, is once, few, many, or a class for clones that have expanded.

TGCAGTGCCACGACAGGGGGCAGGACAGATACGCAGTATTTT,CSATTGGRTDTQYF,TRBD1,TRBV20-1,TRBJ2-3,NA
TGTGCCACCAGTAGTATAGGGGGCACTGAAGCTTTCTTT,CATSSIGGTEAFF,NA,TRBV15,TRBJ1-1,NA
TGTGCCAGCAGTTACTCGACAGGGTTGAGCGAGCAGTACTTC,CASSYSTGLSEQYF,TRBD1,TRBV6-6,TRBJ2-7,many
TGTGCCAGCAACCGGGCGGGGGGACTCTCTGGGGCCAACGTCCTGACTTTC,CASNRAGGLSGANVLTF,TRBD2,TRBV6-1,TRBJ2-6,few
TGTGCCAGCAGCCGGCAGGGCGGCACCGGGGAGCTGTTTTTT,CASSRQGGTGELFF,NA,TRBV3-1,TRBJ2-2,many
TGTGCCAGCAGCTTAGTTTCAGCCGGGGAGCTGTTTTTT,CASSLVSAGELFF,NA,TRBV7-8,TRBJ2-2,NA
TGTGCCAGCACCTTGACAGTCAACTATGGCTACACCTTC,CASTLTVNYGYTF,NA,TRBV2,TRBJ1-2,NA
TGTGCCACCAGCGATAGGGTAGCGGGAGTCAACGAGCAGTACTTC,CATSDRVAGVNEQYF,TRBD2,TRBV15,TRBJ2-7,NA
TGTGCCAGGAATACAGGGGAGTCTGGCTACACCTTC,CARNTGESGYTF,TRBD1,TRBV2,TRBJ1-2,NA
TGCGCCAGCGAGCAGGACACCGGGGAGCTGTTTTTT,CASEQDTGELFF,NA,TRBV10-1,TRBJ2-2,NA
TGTGCCAGCAGCTTAGGACAGGGACAGTCACCCCTCCACTTT,CASSLGQGQSPLHF,TRBD1,TRBV13,TRBJ1-6,NA
TGTGCCACCAGTGATTTGCTGGGCGAGCAGTACTTC,CATSDLLGEQYF,NA,TRBV24-1,TRBJ2-7,NA
TGTGCCAGCAGTGCTAGACCGATAGGGCAGGGGGCTTACGAGCAGTACTTC,CASSARPIGQGAYEQYF,TRBD1,TRBV25-1,TRBJ2-7,NA
TGCGCCAGCAGCATGACTGACACGCATGGCTACACCTTC,CASSMTDTHGYTF,NA,TRBV5-1,TRBJ1-2,many
TGTGCCAGCAGGGGCACCTCTGGAAACACCATATATTTT,CASRGTSGNTIYF,NA,TRBV11-3,TRBJ1-3,many
TGCGCCAGCAGTGAGGACTGGCCCCGGACCCAGTACTTC,CASSEDWPRTQYF,NA,TRBV10-2,TRBJ2-5,medium-sized
TGTGCCAGCACCAGGGGGGCAAATCAGCCCCAGCATTTT,CASTRGANQPQHF,TRBD1,TRBV19,TRBJ1-5,NA
TGTGCCAGCAGTTTCAGGGTATTCAGCTACGAGCAGTACTTC,CASSFRVFSYEQYF,NA,TRBV2,TRBJ2-7,NA
TGTGCCAGTAGTAAGACGCCGGGACTAGCGGCCACAGATACGCAGTATTTT,CASSKTPGLAATDTQYF,TRBD2,TRBV19,TRBJ2-3,many
TGTGCCAGCAGTGGAAAAAGGGGGAACTATGGCTACACCATATATTTT,CASSGKRGNYGYTIYF,NA,TRBV25-1,TRBJ1-3,once
TGTGCCAGCACGAACAGGGTAAGGCTCTACGAGCAGTACTTC,CASTNRVRLYEQYF,NA,TRBV19,TRBJ2-7,once
TGTGCCAGTAGTATATCGGGACTAGGAACCTACGAGCAGTACTTC,CASSISGLGTYEQYF,TRBD2,TRBV19,TRBJ2-7,medium-sized
TGTGCCAGCAGCTCCACAGGGGATTCACCCCTCCACTTT,CASSSTGDSPLHF,TRBD1,TRBV9,TRBJ1-6,NA
TGTGCCAGCAGCCACATTTCCGGGGACTCGGTGATAGATACGCAGTATTTT,CASSHISGDSVIDTQYF,NA,TRBV14,TRBJ2-3,NA
TGTGCCAGCAGTGCACCGGGGAACCAGTACTTC,CASSAPGNQYF,NA,TRBV2,TRBJ2-5,once
TGTGCCAGCAGTCTGGGGGTTTCTGGGGCCAACGTCCTGACTTTC,CASSLGVSGANVLTF,NA,TRBV27,TRBJ2-6,many
TGTGCCAGCAGTGCGACGCAGGGTGAAAAACTGTTTTTT,CASSATQGEKLFF,NA,TRBV2,TRBJ1-4,NA
TGTGCCAGCAGCTTAACTAGCGGGCCATACGAGCAGTACTTC,CASSLTSGPYEQYF,TRBD2,TRBV7-8,TRBJ2-7,NA
TGTGCCAGCAGCCCCGGACAGGGTGTTGCCGAGCAGTACTTC,CASSPGQGVAEQYF,TRBD1,TRBV9,TRBJ2-7,NA
TGTGCCAGCAGCCTATTCGGGAGCAACGAGCAGTACTTC,CASSLFGSNEQYF,NA,TRBV7-9,TRBJ2-7,medium-sized
TGCGCCAGCAGCTTTCATGAGACCCAGTACTTC,CASSFHETQYF,NA,TRBV5-1,TRBJ2-5,many
TGTGCCAGCAGCCAAGATTTAACTAGCGGGAGCGATGAGCAGTTCTTC,CASSQDLTSGSDEQFF,TRBD2,TRBV4-2,TRBJ2-1,many
TGTGCCAGCAGCCAACAAGGGGAACCCGGGGAGCTGTTTTTT,CASSQQGEPGELFF,NA,TRBV3-1,TRBJ2-2,many
TGTGCCAGTAGCTCCCAGCCTGTAGCGGTAAACACAGATACGCAGTATTTT,CASSSQPVAVNTDTQYF,NA,TRBV19,TRBJ2-3,NA
TGTGCCAGCAGTTTGACCCCTGGGCTTGGTCAGCCCCAGCATTTT,CASSLTPGLGQPQHF,NA,TRBV6-5,TRBJ1-5,NA
TGTGCCAGCAGTGAGGACTATCAGTACGATGAGCAGTTCTTC,CASSEDYQYDEQFF,NA,TRBV2,TRBJ2-1,few
TGTGCCAGCAGTGGGACAGGGGCCGCAAGAAGGAACACTGAAGCTTTCTTT,CASSGTGAARRNTEAFF,TRBD1,TRBV25-1,TRBJ1-1,NA
TGTGCCAGCAGCTCCGGGACTAGCGGGACCTACGAGCAGTACTTC,CASSSGTSGTYEQYF,TRBD2,TRBV3-1,TRBJ2-7,many
TGTGCCACCAGCAGCTTGGCGGGCAGCGGTGGAAACACCATATATTTT,CATSSLAGSGGNTIYF,NA,TRBV15,TRBJ1-3,once
TGTGCCAGCAGCATCGAGGTTTATAGTGAGCAGTTCTTC,CASSIEVYSEQFF,NA,TRBV7-3,TRBJ2-1,NA
TGTGCCAGTAAACAGGGTAACGAGCAGTACTTC,CASKQGNEQYF,NA,TRBV3-1,TRBJ2-7,many
TGTGCCATCAGTGAAAGCCACAGGGACGGCTACACCTTC,CAISESHRDGYTF,NA,TRBV10-3,TRBJ1-2,NA
TGTGCCAGCAGCTTAAAAGGCAGAGTTTTAGGGGAGACCCAGTACTTC,CASSLKGRVLGETQYF,NA,TRBV7-3,TRBJ2-5,many